The T cell receptor (beta chain) under discussion was sequenced for a study of T cell responses to AZD1222 COVID-19 vaccine. Investigators merged groups given second doses at roughly 4 or roughly 12 weeks. As regards this clone: Antigen unknown.

TCRdb's table, derived via immunoSEQ multiplex PCR, lists solely in-frame clones and lacks some. Here the sample spans 13,000 to 15,000 clones, approximately 80% being singletons. The germline gives CDR1 SEHNR, CDR2 FQNEAQ (reference sequence). V lost 5 bases to trimming and J lost 3 bases, with 10 bases between them. The CDR3 spans 13 residues. Study observations and caveats: The reported proportion of spike-specific TCRs targeting unmutated variant regions was nearly half. Among vaccine-associated CD4 TCRs, coverage spanned spike, with dominance at 160-218 and 743-854. Once two AZD1222 doses were given, Spike-specific TCR breadth and depth went up.

The chain joins TRBV7-9 to TRBJ1-2, with TRBD1 as a possible D gene (5 bases). Sequencing was performed on peripheral blood, taken 28 days after the second AZD1222 dose. This receptor was taken from an adult who received the AZD1222 COVID-19 vaccine. CDR3 in amino acids: CASSPDSHYGYTF. CDR3 nucleotide sequence: TGTGCCAGCAGCCCTGACAGCCACTATGGCTACACCTTC.